The clone carrying this T cell receptor beta chain was found a few times. What it binds is unknown. This sample was included in a study of response to subunit inactivated influenza vaccine. Study results and limitations: It was suggested by the authors that few new T cells are recruited by each seasonal influenza vaccination.

TCRdb called the RT-PCR reads again in MiXCR, with one record for every CDR3 protein. The top ten clones hold under 15% of a sample with approximately 530,000 distinct CDR3 sequences, less than 7.5% of them seen once. The receptor was derived from a man between 45 and 75 years old who received an inactivated influenza vaccine. The source was PBMCs from blood, collected less than 30 months after vaccination.

The CDR3 here is CASTGSSYNSPLHF. In nucleotides, the CDR3 is TGTGCCAGCACCGGGAGCTCCTATAATTCACCCCTCCACTTT. The J gene is TRBJ1-6, the V gene TRBV6-1; D remains ambiguous. The CDR3 runs to 14 residues. CDR1 MNHNS and CDR2 SASEGT come from the germline V gene. Trimming shortened V by 7 bases and J by 0 bases, and 7 bases separated the two germline ends.